The sequence of this TCR beta chain was determined in a study of T cell responses to AZD1222 COVID-19 vaccine. The wider study: Second-dose groups at about 4 or about 12 weeks were pooled.

The study, taken as a whole, reports: Regions 160-218 and 743-854 held dominance among vaccine-associated CD4 TCRs, which spanned spike. Donors skewed white British and female; clonal diversity was possibly underestimated. The peak T cell response came first, and repertoires were sampled only after it.

Some clones are missing from TCRdb's copy, which holds only in-frame ones; the method was immunoSEQ multiplex PCR. The profile covers around 77,000 clones, with about nine tenths appearing a single time and under 30% taken by the ten largest. This clone appeared once. The target antigen is unknown. Trimming cost V 5 bases and J 4 bases; bases outside gene matches: 11. The CDR3 contains 16 residues. Per germline, CDR1 MRHNA and CDR2 SNTAGT. The sequence came from an adult in good health. The sequences come from peripheral blood, collected on day 0 of AZD1222 vaccination. The chain combines TRBV6-4 with TRBJ1-1; TRBD1 matches at 9 bases. This CDR3 is CASSRGQGVVGTEAFF. In DNA, the CDR3 is TGTGCCAGCAGTAGGGGACAGGGAGTGGTGGGCACTGAAGCTTTCTTT.